This TCR beta chain came from a study of spatial heterogeneity in lung cancer. Notes on the study in general: Expanded alpha and beta TCR counts within tumors tracked tumor mutation counts. Estimation of coverage gave values of around 7% for alpha and 13% for beta chains in tumor T cells.

Time point in this sample: sample taken at primary tumor resection. The study sequenced unsorted whole RNA from tumor, nontumor lung or frozen PBMC. Single TCR cDNA molecules each had their own unique molecular identifier. TCRdb ran MiXCR on the 5' RACE reads and lists one entry per CDR3 protein. This table has fewer than 20,000 distinct CDR3 sequences, under 7% appearing once. The CDR3 runs 16 residues. V was shortened by 5 bases and J by 7 bases, with 21 bases between the two germline ends. CDR1 SGHVS and CDR2 FQNEAQ come from the germline V gene. The sample holds many counts of this clonotype. No antigen is known for it.

The TCR sequence derives from a female donor with early-stage non-small cell lung cancer. The specimen comprised lung tumor tissue, sampled at surgery. The chain combines TRBV7-8 with TRBJ2-1; D may correspond to TRBD1 or TRBD2 (5 bases each). CDR3 nucleotides: TGTGCCAGCAGCGCGAGAATCCGGGACGAGCTGAATGAGCAGTTCTTC. As protein: CASSARIRDELNEQFF.